The source of this T cell receptor (beta chain) is a study of blood T cell repertoires in COVID-19. Study-wide context: The study drew acute and convalescent COVID-19 samples from the United States, Italy and Spain.

Some clones are missing from TCRdb's copy, which holds only in-frame ones; the method was immunoSEQ multiplex PCR. The sample includes approximately 240,000 clones, around 80% of them seen just once. The length of the CDR3 is 14 residues. Material: peripheral blood. This rearrangement joins TRBV21-1 to TRBJ1-2; the D call of TRBD1 is as the table states it, not checked on the DNA. TRBV21-1 is shown as a pseudogene. This clonotype was sampled from a woman in her sixties who had recovered from COVID-19. Here the CDR3 reads CASSTQRRNYGYTF. The DNA of the CDR3 is TGTGCCAGCAGCACACAGAGACGGAACTATGGCTACACCTTC.